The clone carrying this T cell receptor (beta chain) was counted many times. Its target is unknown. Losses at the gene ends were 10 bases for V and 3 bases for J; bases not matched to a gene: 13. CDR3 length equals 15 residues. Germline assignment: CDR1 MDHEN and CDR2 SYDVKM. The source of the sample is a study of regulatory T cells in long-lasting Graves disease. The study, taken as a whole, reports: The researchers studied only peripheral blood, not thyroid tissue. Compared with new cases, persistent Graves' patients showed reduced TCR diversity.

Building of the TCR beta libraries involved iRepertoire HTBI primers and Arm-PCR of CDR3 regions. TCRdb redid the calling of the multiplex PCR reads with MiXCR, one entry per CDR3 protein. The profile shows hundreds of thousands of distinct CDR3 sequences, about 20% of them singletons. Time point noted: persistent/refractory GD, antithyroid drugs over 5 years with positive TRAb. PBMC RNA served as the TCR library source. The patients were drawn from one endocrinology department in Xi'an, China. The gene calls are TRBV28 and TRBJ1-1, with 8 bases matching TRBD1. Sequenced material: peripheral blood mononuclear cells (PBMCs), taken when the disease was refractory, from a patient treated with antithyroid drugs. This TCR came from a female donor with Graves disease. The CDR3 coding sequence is TGTGCCATCCTAAGCGGACAGGGAGGTCACACTGAAGCTTTCTTT. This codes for CAILSGQGGHTEAFF.